The clone carrying this TCR beta chain was counted only a few times. Its antigen is undetermined. The data are from a study of T cells in Graves' hyperthyroidism and ophthalmopathy. Absent ophthalmopathy progression within 18 months defined stable Graves' hyperthyroidism. Hyperthyroidism patients were newly diagnosed, had disease duration under 2 months, and were aged 18 to 65 years. Fresh peripheral blood, 10 ml, was the source of the PBMCs. Points from the study as a whole: Most clonotypes that expanded in the thyroid above 0.001 also showed up in blood.

TCR beta CDR3 sequences were amplified from RNA transcripts. The HTBI primer set served for first-round RT-PCR of the TCR CDR3. Each CDR3 protein is one row after TCRdb ran MiXCR on the multiplex PCR reads. The sample shows some 720,000 distinct CDR3 sequences, around 15% of them seen only once. Material for sequencing was blood. This sequence was found in a man aged 18-30 years with Graves' hyperthyroidism.

CDR3 amino acids: CSVEIQGAAKNIQYF. CDR3 in DNA: TGCAGCGTTGAAATACAGGGGGCCGCCAAAAACATTCAGTACTTC. This sequence joins TRBV29-1 and TRBJ2-4; TRBD1 aligns across 9 bases. The CDR3 is 15 amino acids. V was clipped by 2 bases and J by 1 base; unmatched bases: 3. From germline, CDR1 is SQVTM and CDR2 ANQGSEA.